This T cell receptor beta chain was recovered during a study of Graves' ophthalmopathy and Graves' hyperthyroidism. This clonotype was counted at least ten times. Stable hyperthyroidism meant no progression to ophthalmopathy within 18 months of follow-up. Among the hyperthyroidism patients, all were newly diagnosed, aged 18 to 65, with under 2 months' duration. The study amplified TCR beta CDR3 regions using RNA transcripts. An initial RT-PCR round employing HTBI primers preceded a second-round multiplex PCR. TCRdb analysed the multiplex PCR reads with MiXCR anew, one entry per CDR3 protein. The top ten clones hold roughly 2.4% of a sample with about 390,000 distinct CDR3 sequences, about 18% of them seen once. This TCR derives from an adult woman with stable Graves' hyperthyroidism. Input material: peripheral blood.

As DNA, the CDR3 is TGTGCCAGCGGGCGGGACGGGAATCAGCCCCAGCATTTT. Amino acid sequence: CASGRDGNQPQHF. This chain connects TRBV12-3 or TRBV12-4 to TRBJ1-5; D might be TRBD1 (5 bases). V gave up 8 bases and J gave up 4 bases, with 12 bases separating them. This CDR3 has 13 residues.